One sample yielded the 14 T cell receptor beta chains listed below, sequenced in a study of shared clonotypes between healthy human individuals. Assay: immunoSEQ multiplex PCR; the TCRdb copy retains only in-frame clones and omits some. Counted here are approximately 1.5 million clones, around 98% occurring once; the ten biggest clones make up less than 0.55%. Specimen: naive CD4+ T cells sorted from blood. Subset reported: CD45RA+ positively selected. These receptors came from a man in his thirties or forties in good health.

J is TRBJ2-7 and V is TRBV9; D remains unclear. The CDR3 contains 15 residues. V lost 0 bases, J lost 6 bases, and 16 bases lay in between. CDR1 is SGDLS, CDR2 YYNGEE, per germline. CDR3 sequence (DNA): TGTGCCAGCAGCGTAGGGGAAGGGCTAAACGGCGAGCAGTACTTC. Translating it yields CASSVGEGLNGEQYF. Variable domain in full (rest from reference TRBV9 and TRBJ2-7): DSGVTQTPKHLITATGQRVTLRCSPRSGDLSVYWYQQSLDQGLQFLIQYYNGEERAKGNILERFSAQQFPDLHSELNLSSLELGDSALYFCASSVGEGLNGEQYFGPGTRLTVT.

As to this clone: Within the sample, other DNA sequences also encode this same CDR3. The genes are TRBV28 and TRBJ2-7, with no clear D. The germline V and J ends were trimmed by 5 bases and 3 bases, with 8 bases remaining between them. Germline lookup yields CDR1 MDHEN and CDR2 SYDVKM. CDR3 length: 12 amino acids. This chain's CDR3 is CASSLGRYEQYF. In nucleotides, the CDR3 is TGTGCCAGCAGTCTCGGCCGCTACGAGCAGTACTTC.

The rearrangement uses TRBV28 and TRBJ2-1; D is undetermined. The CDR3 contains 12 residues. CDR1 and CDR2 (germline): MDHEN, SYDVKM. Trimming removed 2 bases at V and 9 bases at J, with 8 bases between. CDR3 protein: CASSLVAPEQFF. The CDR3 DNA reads TGTGCCAGCAGTTTAGTAGCTCCTGAGCAGTTCTTC.

CDR3 residues: CASSSGLATNTGELFF. CDR3 sequence (DNA): TGCGCCAGCAGCTCCGGACTAGCAACGAACACCGGGGAGCTGTTTTTT. The chain employs TRBV5-1 and TRBJ2-2; 8 nucleotides line up with TRBD2. The V and J ends lost 3 bases and 0 bases, in that order; junction bases with no gene match: 4. Germline-derived CDR1 and CDR2 are SGHRS and YFSETQ. The CDR3 consists of 16 residues.

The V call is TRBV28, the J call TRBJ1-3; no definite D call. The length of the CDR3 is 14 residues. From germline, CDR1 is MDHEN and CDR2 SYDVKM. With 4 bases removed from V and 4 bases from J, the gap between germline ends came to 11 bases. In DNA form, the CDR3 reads TGTGCCAGCAGTTACCGGGGATTCGGAAACACCATATATTTT. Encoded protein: CASSYRGFGNTIYF.

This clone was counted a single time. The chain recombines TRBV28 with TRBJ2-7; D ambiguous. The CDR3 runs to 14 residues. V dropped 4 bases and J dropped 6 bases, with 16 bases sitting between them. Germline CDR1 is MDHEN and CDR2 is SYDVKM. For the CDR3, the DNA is TGTGCCAGCAGTTCAAGGGCTCCCCTCCCCGAGCAGTACTTC. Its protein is CASSSRAPLPEQYF.

The CDR3 coding sequence is TGTGCCAGTAGTGCCAGCGGGAATGAGCAGTTCTTC. This encodes CASSASGNEQFF. The J gene is TRBJ2-1, the V gene TRBV19, with D perhaps TRBD2 (6 bases). Looked up from germline, CDR1 is LNHDA and CDR2 is SQIVND (reference sequence). The CDR3 length is 12 residues. With 5 bases removed from V and 7 bases from J, the gap between germline ends came to 9 bases. Complete variable domain (other parts from reference TRBV19 and TRBJ2-1): DGGITQSPKYLFRKEGQNVTLSCEQNLNHDAMYWYRQDPGQGLRLIYYSQIVNDFQKGDIAEGYSVSREKKESFPLTVTSAQKNPTAFYLCASSASGNEQFFGPGTRLTVL.

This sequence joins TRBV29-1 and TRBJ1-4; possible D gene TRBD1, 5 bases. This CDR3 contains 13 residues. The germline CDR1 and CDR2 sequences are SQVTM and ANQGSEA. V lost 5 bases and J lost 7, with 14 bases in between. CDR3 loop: CSVLRGRGEKLFF. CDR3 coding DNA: TGCAGCGTTCTGAGAGGAAGGGGTGAAAAACTGTTTTTT.

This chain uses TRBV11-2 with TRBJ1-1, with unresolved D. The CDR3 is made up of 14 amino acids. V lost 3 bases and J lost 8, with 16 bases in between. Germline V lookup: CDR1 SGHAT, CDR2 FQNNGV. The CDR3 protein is CASSFLDPTVEAFF. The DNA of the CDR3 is TGTGCCAGCAGCTTTTTAGACCCTACCGTCGAAGCTTTCTTT.

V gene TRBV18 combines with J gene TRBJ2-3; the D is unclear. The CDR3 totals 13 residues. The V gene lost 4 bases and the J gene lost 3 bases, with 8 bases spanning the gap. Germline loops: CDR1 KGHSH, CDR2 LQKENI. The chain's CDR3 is CASSLRETDTQYF. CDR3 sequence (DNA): TGTGCCAGCTCACTTAGAGAAACAGATACGCAGTATTTT.

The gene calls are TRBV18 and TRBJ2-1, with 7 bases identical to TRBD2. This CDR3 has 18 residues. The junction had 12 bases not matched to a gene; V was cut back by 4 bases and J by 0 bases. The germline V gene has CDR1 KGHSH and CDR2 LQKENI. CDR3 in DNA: TGTGCCAGCTCACTCCTTACTAGCGCCTATAGCTCCTACAATGAGCAGTTCTTC. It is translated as CASSLLTSAYSSYNEQFF.

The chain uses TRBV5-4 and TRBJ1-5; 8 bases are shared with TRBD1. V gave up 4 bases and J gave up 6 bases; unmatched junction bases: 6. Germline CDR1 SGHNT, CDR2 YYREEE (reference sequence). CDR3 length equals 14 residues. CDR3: CASSPGQGGQPQHF. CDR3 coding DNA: TGTGCCAGCAGCCCAGGACAGGGCGGTCAGCCCCAGCATTTT. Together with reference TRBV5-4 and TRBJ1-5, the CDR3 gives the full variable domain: ETGVTQSPTHLIKTRGQQVTLRCSSQSGHNTVSWYQQALGQGPQFIFQYYREEENGRGNFPPRFSGLQFPNYSSELNVNALELDDSALYLCASSPGQGGQPQHFGDGTRLSIL.

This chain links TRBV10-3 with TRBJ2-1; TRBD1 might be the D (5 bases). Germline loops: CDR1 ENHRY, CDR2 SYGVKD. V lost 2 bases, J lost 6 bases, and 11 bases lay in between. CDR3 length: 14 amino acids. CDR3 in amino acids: CAISESRVGNEQFF. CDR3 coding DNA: TGTGCCATCAGTGAGAGCAGGGTTGGCAATGAGCAGTTCTTC.

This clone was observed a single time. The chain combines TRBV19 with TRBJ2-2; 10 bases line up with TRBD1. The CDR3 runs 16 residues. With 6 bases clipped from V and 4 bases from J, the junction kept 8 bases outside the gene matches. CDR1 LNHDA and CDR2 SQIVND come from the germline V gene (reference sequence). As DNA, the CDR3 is TGTGCCAGTAGGGTACAGACAGGGGGCGTCACCGGGGAGCTGTTTTTT. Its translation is CASRVQTGGVTGELFF.